The 20 T cell receptor beta chains given below trace back to one sample, sequenced in a study of regulatory T cells in long-lasting Graves disease. Noted time point: newly diagnosed GD, antithyroid drugs for less than 3 months. With RNA extracted from PBMCs as input, the TCR library was made. Arm-PCR of CDR3 regions with iRepertoire HTBI primers generated TCR beta libraries. TCRdb re-called the multiplex PCR reads through MiXCR, storing one row per CDR3 protein. This table holds 400,000 to 650,000 distinct CDR3 sequences, more than 15% found once. These same data were also listed under a study on T cells in Graves' hyperthyroidism and ophthalmopathy.

This specimen consisted of peripheral blood mononuclear cells (PBMCs), obtained at new diagnosis, from a patient treated with antithyroid drugs. Source of these receptors: a middle-aged woman with Graves disease.

This clonotype was recorded a few times. V usage is TRBV10-1 and J usage is TRBJ1-6; a weak D match, TRBD1 (5 bases). Trimming cost V 8 bases and J 7 bases, with 27 bases left between them. Germline assignment: CDR1 WNHNN and CDR2 SYGVQD (reference sequence). The CDR3 length is 18 residues. The CDR3 DNA reads as TGCGCCAGCCACGGCCGGATGGGCCGCCGCTGGGGGAATTCACCCCTCCACTTT. It codes for CASHGRMGRRWGNSPLHF.

This sequence joins TRBV4-1 and TRBJ1-2; a weak D match, TRBD1 (5 bases). Per germline, CDR1 MGHRA and CDR2 YSYEKL. Between the trimmed V and J ends, which lost 6 bases and 4 bases, there was a span of 15 bases. This CDR3 is 14 amino acids long. The CDR3 reads CASRPIGAPYGYTF. In DNA, the CDR3 is TGCGCCAGCAGACCGATAGGGGCCCCCTATGGCTACACCTTC.

This clonotype was detected many times. The chain has TRBV4-2 and TRBJ1-5; D call uncertain. The V gene's germline CDR1 is LGHNA and CDR2 YNFKEQ. The CDR3 is 15 residues long. The V end was cut by 0 bases, the J end by 3 bases, with 9 bases between. CDR3 DNA sequence: TGTGCCAGCAGCCAAGACCGAGGCAACAATCAGCCCCAGCATTTT. Amino acid sequence: CASSQDRGNNQPQHF.

This clonotype was recorded a few times. V usage is TRBV19 and J usage is TRBJ1-2; D remains unclear. The CDR3 is made up of 11 amino acids. The V and J ends lost 8 bases and 4 bases respectively, with 8 bases between them. The V gene's germline CDR1 is LNHDA and CDR2 SQIVND (reference sequence). CDR3 in amino acids: CASQDGYGYTF. In DNA form, the CDR3 reads TGTGCCAGTCAGGACGGCTATGGCTACACCTTC.

This clonotype occurred a few times. V is TRBV6-5 and J is TRBJ2-6, with D perhaps matching TRBD1 (5 bases). The V end lost 2 bases, the J end lost 0 bases, and 14 bases lay between the germline ends. Looked up from germline, CDR1 is MNHEY and CDR2 is SVGAGI. The CDR3 is 18 residues long. The CDR3 region is CASSYGSTEISGANVLTF. DNA of the CDR3: TGTGCCAGCAGTTACGGGTCGACAGAAATCTCTGGGGCCAACGTCCTGACTTTC.

This clonotype was seen a handful of times. The rearrangement links TRBV15 to TRBJ2-5, with a weak D call TRBD1 (5 bases). V shed 3 bases and J shed 2 bases, with 7 bases lying between them. This CDR3 comprises 13 residues. Germline-derived CDR1 and CDR2 are LNHNV and YYDKDF (reference sequence). The CDR3 loop reads CATSSPGQETQYF. The CDR3 region has the DNA TGTGCCACCAGCAGTCCAGGGCAAGAGACCCAGTACTTC.

The table lists this clonotype with many counts. The chain joins TRBV7-3 to TRBJ2-2; no clear D. CDR1 is SGHTA, CDR2 FQGTGA, per germline. The V end was cut by 1 base, the J end by 6 bases, with 12 bases between. The CDR3 is 15 amino acids. The CDR3 DNA reads TGTGCCAGCAGCTTAAGTCCCTTGTCGGCCGGGGAGCTGTTTTTT. Protein: CASSLSPLSAGELFF.

A remark on this clonotype: This sequence may be a read error, since a much larger clone differs from it by one base. This chain joins TRBV3-1 and TRBJ1-5, with no clear D. The CDR3 has 13 residues. The V gene's germline CDR1 is LGHDT and CDR2 YNNKEL (reference sequence). The CDR3 nucleotides read TGTGCCGGCAGCCGGGCGGGCAATCAGCCCCAGCATTTT. The encoded protein is CAGSRAGNQPQHF.

This clonotype was detected ten times or more. V gene TRBV28 combines with J gene TRBJ1-1; the D is unclear. V was shortened by 3 bases and J by 4 bases, with 9 bases between the two germline ends. The CDR3 length is 13 residues. CDR1 and CDR2 from the germline V gene are MDHEN and SYDVKM. CDR3 in amino acids: CASSFTQSTEAFF. For the CDR3, the DNA is TGTGCCAGCAGTTTTACCCAAAGCACTGAAGCTTTCTTT.

This clonotype was observed a few times. The chain couples TRBV5-6 to TRBJ1-3, with D possibly being TRBD1 (6 bases). CDR1 is SGHDT and CDR2 is YYEEEE in the germline V gene. The CDR3 is 14 residues long. V was pared by 4 bases and J by 2 bases, with 10 bases between. The CDR3 bases are TGTGCCAGCAGCCGAAACAGGGCTGGAAACACCATATATTTT. This encodes CASSRNRAGNTIYF.

The sample holds many counts of this clonotype. The chain uses TRBV5-1 and TRBJ2-7; D is ambiguous. The CDR3 loop spans 14 amino acids. V was cut by 2 bases and J by 0 bases, with 9 bases left in between. Germline lookup yields CDR1 SGHRS and CDR2 YFSETQ. CDR3 sequence reads: CASSLDTTSYEQYF. The CDR3 DNA reads as TGCGCCAGCAGCTTAGACACAACCTCCTACGAGCAGTACTTC. The full variable domain, completed using reference TRBV5-1 and TRBJ2-7, is KAGVTQTPRYLIKTRGQQVTLSCSPISGHRSVSWYQQTPGQGLQFLFEYFSETQRNKGNFPGRFSGRQFSNSRSEMNVSTLELGDSALYLCASSLDTTSYEQYFGPGTRLTVT.

This clonotype was counted many times. The V gene is TRBV27, the J gene TRBJ2-3, with D possibly being TRBD2 (5 bases). Between the trimmed V and J ends, which lost 6 bases and 7 bases, there was a span of 11 bases. This CDR3 is built from 12 residues. The germline CDR1 and CDR2 sequences are MNHEY and SMNVEV (reference sequence). For the CDR3, the DNA is TGTGCCAGCAGGAGGACTGGGAATACGCAGTATTTT. Translated, it gives CASRRTGNTQYF.

This clonotype came up a few times. The rearrangement joins TRBV19 to TRBJ1-4; TRBD1 might be the D (6 bases). CDR3 length: 11 amino acids. The V and J ends lost 7 bases and 13 bases respectively, with 13 bases between them. Germline assignment: CDR1 LNHDA and CDR2 SQIVND (reference sequence). DNA of the CDR3: TGTGCCAGTAAGGGGGGAGGTGTACTGTTTTTT. It specifies CASKGGGVLFF.

This clonotype was recorded a few times. This chain connects TRBV20-1 to TRBJ2-1; D is tentatively TRBD1 or TRBD2 (5 bases each). The CDR3 spans 13 residues. Germline CDR1 DFQATT, CDR2 SNEGSKA (reference sequence). The V gene lost 2 bases and the J gene lost 6 bases, with 11 bases spanning the gap. CDR3 bases: TGCAGTGCTAGATTGGGGGTAGGCAATGAGCAGTTCTTC. Translated: CSARLGVGNEQFF.

This chain connects TRBV12-3 or TRBV12-4 to TRBJ2-2; D not certain. The CDR3 contains 14 residues. V was shortened by 7 bases and J by 1 base, with 10 bases between the two germline ends. CDR3 region: CASTVSLNTGELFF. The DNA of the CDR3 is TGTGCCAGCACAGTTTCCTTGAACACCGGGGAGCTGTTTTTT.

In its sample, this clonotype was seen a few times. The rearrangement links TRBV20-1 to TRBJ2-1; tentative D call: TRBD2 (6 bases). Germline CDR1 and CDR2: DFQATT and SNEGSKA (reference sequence). The CDR3 has 13 amino acids. The CDR3 coding sequence is TGCAGCCTCGGGACTTACGACTACAATGAGCAGTTCTTC. Translation: CSLGTYDYNEQFF.

This clonotype was observed many times. The CDR3 nucleotides are TGTGCCAGCAGCTTGGACCGACGGGGTGACGGCTACACCTTC. Translation: CASSLDRRGDGYTF. This chain joins TRBV11-1 and TRBJ1-2; D gene ambiguous. The CDR3 consists of 14 residues. V was clipped by 3 bases and J by 8 bases, with 16 bases between them. Germline V gene sequence: CDR1 SGHAT, CDR2 FQDESV (reference sequence).

On this clonotype itself: One end of the junction does not line up with germline, which may come from a read error. The rearrangement links TRBV12-3 or TRBV12-4 to TRBJ2-3; D remains ambiguous. The DNA end is more similar to TRBJ1-1, so the J call may be wrong. The CDR3 extends over 15 amino acids. CDR3 sequence reads: CASSPPDTPATAAFF. Written as DNA, the CDR3 is TGTGCCAGCAGTCCACCAGACACCCCGGCGACTGCAGCTTTCTTT.

This clonotype has just a few counts. This chain joins TRBV6-1 and TRBJ1-3; D is possibly TRBD1 (6 bases). The CDR3 has 14 amino acids. V lost 6 bases, J lost 6 bases, and 15 bases lay in between. Germline CDR1 is MNHNS and CDR2 is SASEGT. Written as DNA, the CDR3 is TGTGCCAGCAGGGGCAGGGGTCAAGAAAACACCATATATTTT. Protein product: CASRGRGQENTIYF.

This clonotype was seen ten or more times. This chain joins TRBV9 and TRBJ2-7, with TRBD1 identical over 7 bases. This CDR3 region has 15 residues. Per germline, CDR1 SGDLS and CDR2 YYNGEE. V was clipped by 0 bases and J by 2 bases; unmatched bases: 5. CDR3 sequence: CASSVDPGGTYEQYF. CDR3 DNA: TGTGCCAGCAGCGTAGACCCAGGGGGAACCTACGAGCAGTACTTC.